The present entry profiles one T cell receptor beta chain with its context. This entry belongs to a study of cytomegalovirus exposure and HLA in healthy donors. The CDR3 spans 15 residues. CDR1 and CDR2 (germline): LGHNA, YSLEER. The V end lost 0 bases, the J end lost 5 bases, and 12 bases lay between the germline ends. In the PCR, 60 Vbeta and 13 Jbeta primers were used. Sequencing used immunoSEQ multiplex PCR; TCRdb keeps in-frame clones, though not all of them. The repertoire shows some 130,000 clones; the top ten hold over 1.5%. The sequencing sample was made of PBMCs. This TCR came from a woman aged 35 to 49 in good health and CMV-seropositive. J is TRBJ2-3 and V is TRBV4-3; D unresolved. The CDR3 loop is CASSQDWSLRDTQYF. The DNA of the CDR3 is TGCGCCAGCAGCCAAGATTGGAGTCTGAGAGATACGCAGTATTTT.